This is a list of T cell receptor beta chains from one sample in a study of cytomegalovirus exposure and HLA in healthy donors. Data came from immunoSEQ multiplex PCR; TCRdb stores just in-frame clones and leaves some out. The profile shows 130,000 or so clones, over 65% of them singletons. Input material: PBMCs. These receptors were obtained from a man between 35 and 55 years old in good health and CMV-seronegative. Each CDR3 is given with its conserved first and last residue. A D gene is named only where the DNA matches it firmly. Clone size, where shown, is once, few, many, or a class for clones that have expanded.

TRBJ2-7 | - | - | TRBV29-1 | CSVRDTPSTKQYF | TGCAGCGTCCGCGACACGCCGAGTACGAAGCAGTACTTC
TRBJ2-7 | - | - | TRBV6-1 | CATIRGNYEQYF | TGTGCCACCATACGGGGTAACTACGAGCAGTACTTC
TRBJ2-1 | - | TRBD2 | TRBV5-4 | CASSPPGLAGGNEQFF | TGTGCCAGCAGCCCCCCAGGACTAGCGGGGGGTAATGAGCAGTTCTTC
TRBJ1-5 | - | TRBD1 | TRBV29-1 | CSAGTGPNQPQHF | TGCAGCGCCGGGACAGGGCCCAATCAGCCCCAGCATTTT
TRBJ2-3 | - | TRBD2 | TRBV10-3 | CAISDRSGGPADTQYF | TGTGCCATCAGTGACCGATCGGGGGGACCAGCAGATACGCAGTATTTT
TRBJ1-5 | once | TRBD1 | TRBV19 | CASSTHRQGMDQPQHF | TGTGCCAGTAGTACCCATCGACAGGGGATGGATCAGCCCCAGCATTTT
TRBJ1-6 | - | TRBD1 | TRBV28 | CASSFPAQGMGNSPLHF | TGTGCCAGCTCATTTCCCGCACAGGGGATGGGAAATTCACCCCTCCACTTT
TRBJ2-7 | - | TRBD2 | TRBV27 | CASSYGRAAYEQYF | TGTGCCAGCAGTTACGGGAGGGCCGCCTACGAGCAGTACTTC
TRBJ1-5 | - | - | TRBV28 | CASRPPGDNQPQHF | TGTGCCAGCAGACCCCCCGGGGACAATCAGCCCCAGCATTTT
TRBJ1-1 | - | - | TRBV5-4 | CASSPGEGTEAFF | TGTGCCAGCAGCCCCGGGGAGGGCACTGAAGCTTTCTTT
TRBJ2-1 | few | - | TRBV7-9 | CASSFSRGANEQFF | TGTGCCAGCAGCTTTTCACGCGGGGCGAATGAGCAGTTCTTC
TRBJ2-7 | - | - | TRBV4-3 | CASSQDRGSYEQYF | TGCGCCAGCAGCCAAGACCGCGGGTCCTACGAGCAGTACTTC
TRBJ2-6 | - | - | TRBV5-8 | CASSRRVSGANVLTF | TGTGCCAGCAGCCGCAGGGTGTCTGGGGCCAACGTCCTGACTTTC
TRBJ1-2 | once | - | TRBV4-1 | CASSQFTRGNGYTF | TGCGCCAGCAGCCAATTCACACGAGGCAATGGCTACACCTTC
TRBJ2-3 | - | TRBD2 | TRBV6-6 | CASRGTSGGTDTQYF | TGTGCCAGCAGGGGTACTAGCGGAGGCACAGATACGCAGTATTTT
TRBJ1-4 | few | - | TRBV5-1 | CASSLSGTSREKLFF | TGCGCCAGCAGCTTGAGTGGGACTAGTCGAGAAAAACTGTTTTTT
TRBJ2-1 | - | - | TRBV27 | CASSDQVSSYNEQFF | TGTGCCAGCAGTGATCAGGTGAGCTCCTACAATGAGCAGTTCTTC
TRBJ2-3 | - | TRBD2 | TRBV7-9 | CSSSYPSGGGTDTQYF | TGTTCCAGCAGCTACCCCAGTGGGGGGGGCACAGATACGCAGTATTTT
TRBJ2-4 | - | - | TRBV28 | CASSLRAKNIQYF | TGTGCCAGCAGTCTCAGAGCCAAAAACATTCAGTACTTC
TRBJ2-7 | medium-sized | TRBD2 | TRBV13 | CASSLVSGTRWPREQYF | TGTGCCAGCAGCTTAGTGTCCGGGACTAGGTGGCCGCGGGAGCAGTACTTC
TRBJ1-2 | - | - | TRBV6-5 | CASSYGSESYGYTF | TGTGCCAGCAGTTACGGCAGTGAATCCTATGGCTACACCTTC
TRBJ2-5 | - | TRBD2 | TRBV9 | CASSAGLAGETQYF | TGTGCCAGCAGCGCGGGACTAGCGGGGGAGACCCAGTACTTC
TRBJ2-1 | few | TRBD1 | TRBV4-3 | CASSQDSDRDTYNEQFF | TGCGCCAGCAGCCAAGACTCGGACAGGGATACCTACAATGAGCAGTTCTTC
TRBJ2-3 | - | - | TRBV7-9 | CASSFRGTDTQYF | TGTGCCAGCAGCTTTAGGGGGACAGATACGCAGTATTTT
TRBJ2-5 | - | - | TRBV9 | CASSVGVEGAETQYF | TGTGCCAGCAGCGTAGGGGTGGAGGGGGCTGAGACCCAGTACTTC
TRBJ2-3 | - | TRBD2 | TRBV11-3 | CASSSSLAGGVTDTQYF | TGTGCCAGCAGCTCATCACTAGCGGGGGGTGTCACAGATACGCAGTATTTT
TRBJ1-2 | - | - | TRBV9 | CASSVVAGHGYTF | TGTGCCAGCAGCGTAGTGGCAGGGCATGGCTACACCTTC
TRBJ2-4 | few | TRBD1 | TRBV11-2 | CASSSRRQGVLGQYF | TGTGCCAGCAGCTCCCGACGACAGGGGGTCTTGGGTCAGTACTTC
TRBJ2-3 | - | - | TRBV7-2 | CASSLVSVGDTQYF | TGTGCCAGCAGCTTAGTTAGCGTCGGAGATACGCAGTATTTT
TRBJ2-2 | - | TRBD2 | TRBV9 | CASSLIGTSGRRDTGELFF | TGTGCCAGCAGCCTGATTGGGACTAGCGGGAGAAGGGACACCGGGGAGCTGTTTTTT
TRBJ2-7 | - | - | TRBV7-2 | CASSLLAQGLGEQYF | TGTGCCAGCAGCTTACTGGCACAGGGCTTGGGTGAGCAGTACTTC
TRBJ2-7 | - | TRBD1 | TRBV15 | CATSPGQGTSYEQYF | TGTGCCACCAGCCCGGGACAGGGGACCTCCTACGAGCAGTACTTC
TRBJ1-5 | - | - | TRBV2 | CASSDRGGGQPQHF | TGTGCCAGCAGTGACAGGGGTGGGGGTCAGCCCCAGCATTTT
TRBJ2-1 | - | TRBD2 | TRBV5-4 | CASSPYSGGSYNEQFF | TGTGCCAGCAGCCCTTATTCGGGGGGTTCCTACAATGAGCAGTTCTTC
TRBJ2-3 | - | - | TRBV29-1 | CSVGGSGGSSTDTQYF | TGCAGCGTCGGGGGCTCCGGGGGGTCTAGCACAGATACGCAGTATTTT
TRBJ2-3 | - | - | TRBV9 | CASSVGASTDRTDTQYF | TGTGCCAGCAGCGTAGGAGCGTCTACCGATCGAACAGATACGCAGTATTTT
TRBJ2-1 | - | TRBD2 | TRBV11-2 | CASSSLAGGYNEQFF | TGTGCCAGCAGCTCACTAGCGGGGGGCTACAATGAGCAGTTCTTC
TRBJ1-1 | - | TRBD1 | TRBV29-1 | CSVGDRANTEAFF | TGCAGCGTTGGGGACAGGGCGAACACTGAAGCTTTCTTT
TRBJ2-1 | - | TRBD2 | TRBV2 | CASNPTYTLAGPYNEQFF | TGTGCCAGCAATCCGACATATACCTTAGCGGGACCCTACAATGAGCAGTTCTTC
TRBJ2-7 | - | TRBD1 | TRBV9 | CASSTGVSYEQYF | TGTGCCAGCAGCACAGGGGTCTCCTACGAGCAGTACTTC
TRBJ2-2 | - | TRBD2 | TRBV29-1 | CSVPGGLNTGELFF | TGCAGCGTTCCGGGGGGGCTTAACACCGGGGAGCTGTTTTTT
TRBJ2-1 | once | - | TRBV19 | CASSIKDYRPYNEQFF | TGTGCCAGTAGTATAAAGGACTACCGGCCGTACAATGAGCAGTTCTTC
TRBJ1-1 | - | TRBD1 | TRBV10-3 | CAISELPGTGLEAFF | TGTGCCATCAGTGAGCTACCCGGGACAGGGCTGGAAGCTTTCTTT
TRBJ2-7 | - | TRBD1 | TRBV7-3 | CASSPTGGYEQYF | TGTGCCAGCAGCCCGACAGGGGGCTACGAGCAGTACTTC
TRBJ2-3 | - | TRBD2 | TRBV29-1 | CSVGSGGGDTQYF | TGCAGCGTTGGTTCGGGAGGAGGGGATACGCAGTATTTT
TRBJ2-2 | - | TRBD2 | TRBV7-8 | CASSLLAGGKIPSTGELFF | TGTGCCAGCAGCTTACTGGCGGGAGGTAAAATCCCGAGCACCGGGGAGCTGTTTTTT
TRBJ1-1 | - | TRBD1 | TRBV14 | CASSQDQGGRVAFF | TGTGCCAGCAGCCAAGATCAGGGGGGTCGAGTTGCTTTCTTT
TRBJ2-1 | - | - | TRBV11-1 | CASSPRDPYNEQFF | TGTGCCAGCAGCCCGCGGGATCCCTACAATGAGCAGTTCTTC
TRBJ2-3 | once | TRBD1 | TRBV5-6 | CASSLSGGTVTSYTQYF | TGTGCCAGCAGCTTGTCTGGTGGGACAGTCACGAGTTATACGCAGTATTTT
TRBJ2-6 | - | - | TRBV7-8 | CASSPPEGAGANVLTF | TGTGCCAGCAGCCCACCCGAGGGGGCTGGGGCCAACGTCCTGACTTTC
TRBJ2-5 | - | TRBD2 | TRBV15 | CATSPPPGSGDQETQYF | TGTGCCACCAGCCCCCCTCCGGGTAGCGGGGACCAAGAGACCCAGTACTTC
TRBJ1-1 | - | - | TRBV29-1 | CSVGAGPGAEAFF | TGCAGCGTTGGGGCTGGACCGGGGGCTGAAGCTTTCTTT
TRBJ2-3 | once | TRBD2 | TRBV7-2 | CASSLVSGAEDTQYF | TGTGCCAGCAGCTTAGTTAGCGGGGCTGAAGATACGCAGTATTTT
TRBJ2-1 | - | TRBD2 | TRBV4-3 | CASSQDLAQRGGNEQFF | TGCGCCAGCAGCCAAGATTTGGCCCAGCGGGGGGGCAATGAGCAGTTCTTC
TRBJ2-7 | - | - | TRBV30 | CACKSGYSYEQYF | TGTGCCTGCAAGTCAGGATACTCCTACGAGCAGTACTTC
TRBJ1-2 | few | TRBD1 | TRBV5-6 | CASSFGQGNYGYTF | TGTGCCAGCAGCTTCGGACAGGGGAACTATGGCTACACCTTC
TRBJ2-2 | - | TRBD2 | TRBV5-6 | CASSTQTPGGTGELFF | TGTGCCAGCAGCACCCAGACGCCGGGAGGAACCGGGGAGCTGTTTTTT